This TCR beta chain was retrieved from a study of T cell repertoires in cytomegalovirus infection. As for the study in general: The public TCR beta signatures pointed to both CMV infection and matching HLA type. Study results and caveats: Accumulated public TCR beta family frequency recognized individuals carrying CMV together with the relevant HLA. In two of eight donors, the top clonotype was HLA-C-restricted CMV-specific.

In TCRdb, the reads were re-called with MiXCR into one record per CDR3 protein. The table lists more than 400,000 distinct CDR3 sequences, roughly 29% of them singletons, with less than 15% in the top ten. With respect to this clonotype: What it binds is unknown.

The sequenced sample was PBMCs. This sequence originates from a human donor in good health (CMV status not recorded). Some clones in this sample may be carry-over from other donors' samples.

The CDR3 bases are TGTGCCAGCAGCTTAGCACTATCCACCTACGAGCAGTACTTC. Protein sequence: CASSLALSTYEQYF. This chain connects TRBV7-6 to TRBJ2-7; no definite D call. The germline V gene has CDR1 SGHVS and CDR2 FNYEAQ. Trimming removed 0 bases at V and 2 bases at J, with 8 bases between. This CDR3 is 14 amino acids long.